The clone carrying this T cell receptor beta chain was counted a single time. Its antigen is as yet unknown. The data stem from a study of T cell repertoires in cytomegalovirus infection. The overall study: CMV infection and matching HLA type were both indicated by public TCR beta signatures.

The V and J ends lost 2 bases and 0 bases respectively, with 30 bases between them. The CDR3 is made up of 22 amino acids. Germline CDR1 MNHEY, CDR2 SVGEGT. In TCRdb, the reads were re-called with MiXCR into one record per CDR3 protein. The table has about 180,000 distinct CDR3 sequences, roughly 22% seen once. Source: CD8+ T cells from cultured PBMCs, taken from culture after CMV antigen stimulation. The V and J genes are TRBV6-2 or TRBV6-3 and TRBJ2-3, with D perhaps assigned TRBD1 or TRBD2 (5 bases each). This clonotype was sampled from a human donor in good health (CMV status not recorded). Some clones in this sample may be carry-over from other donors' samples. As DNA, the CDR3 is TGTGCCAGCAGTTACGATTCCCCAGGAGCGTGGGACCTGACCTTGAGCACAGATACGCAGTATTTT. It is translated as CASSYDSPGAWDLTLSTDTQYF.